These 25 T cell receptor beta chains were sequenced from one sample in a study of cytomegalovirus exposure and HLA in healthy donors. Primers for the PCR totalled 60 Vbeta and 13 Jbeta. Clones were sequenced by immunoSEQ multiplex PCR, and TCRdb holds only the in-frame ones, with some missing. The sample holds about 120,000 clones, 81% seen once. Material: PBMCs. The receptors were gathered from a woman aged 40-49 years in good health and CMV-seronegative.

The V gene is TRBV5-8, the J gene TRBJ1-1; D is undetermined. This CDR3 is 14 amino acids long. Looked up from germline, CDR1 is SGHTS and CDR2 is YDEGEE. V was trimmed by 0 bases and J by 0 bases, leaving 6 bases between them. The CDR3 reads CASSLGALNTEAFF. As DNA, the CDR3 is TGTGCCAGCAGCTTGGGGGCCTTGAACACTGAAGCTTTCTTT. Based on the CDR3 plus reference TRBV5-8 and TRBJ1-1, the full variable domain is EAGVTQSPTHLIKTRGQQATLRCSPISGHTSVYWYQQALGLGLQFLLWYDEGEERNRGNFPPRFSGRQFPNYSSELNVNALELEDSALYLCASSLGALNTEAFFGQGTRLTVV.

This chain connects TRBV5-6 to TRBJ2-5; 8 nucleotides match TRBD2. CDR3 length: 16 residues. Germline lookup yields CDR1 SGHDT and CDR2 YYEEEE. V shed 2 bases and J 3 bases; nucleotides not matched to a gene: 9. CDR3 residues: CASSFYGGGQEETQYF. In nucleotides, the CDR3 is TGTGCCAGCAGCTTTTATGGCGGGGGGCAGGAAGAGACCCAGTACTTC.

The J gene is TRBJ1-6, the V gene TRBV5-4; D ambiguous. The germline gives CDR1 SGHNT, CDR2 YYREEE (reference sequence). The CDR3 is 14 amino acids. V lost 3 bases and J 3 bases, leaving 7 bases between the germline ends. CDR3 protein: CASSSEDYNSPLHF. CDR3 in DNA: TGTGCCAGCAGCTCCGAGGACTATAATTCACCCCTCCACTTT.

This chain joins TRBV4-1 and TRBJ2-1; maybe TRBD1 (5 bases). CDR1 and CDR2 from the germline V gene are MGHRA and YSYEKL. This CDR3 has 14 residues. V gave up 0 bases and J gave up 8 bases, with 11 bases separating them. As DNA, the CDR3 is TGCGCCAGCAGCCAAGACAGCAGGGTCGATGAGCAGTTCTTC. Its protein is CASSQDSRVDEQFF.

The chain combines TRBV21-1 with TRBJ1-5; no DNA check was done on the table's D call, TRBD1. TRBV21-1 is noted as a pseudogene. The CDR3 is 13 residues long. The CDR3 nucleotides read TGTGCCACCCTGACAGCTAGCAATCAGCCCCAGCATTTT. It is translated as CATLTASNQPQHF.

The V gene is TRBV30, the J gene TRBJ1-2; TRBD1 aligns across 7 bases. The junction had 1 base not matched to a gene; V was cut back by 2 bases and J by 4 bases. The CDR3 is made up of 12 amino acids. Germline loops: CDR1 GTSNPN, CDR2 SVGIG (reference sequence). CDR3 residues: CAWSSGGYGYTF. DNA for the CDR3: TGTGCCTGGAGTTCAGGGGGCTATGGCTACACCTTC.

V usage is TRBV7-9 and J usage is TRBJ2-5; 7 bases fit TRBD2. V shed 3 bases, J shed 3 bases, and the junction held 10 bases outside the gene matches. Germline V gene lookup returns CDR1 SEHNR and CDR2 FQNEAQ (reference sequence). The CDR3 has 16 amino acids. This CDR3 reads CASSLGVGGEEETQYF. Here the CDR3 DNA reads TGTGCCAGCAGCTTGGGAGTGGGAGGGGAAGAAGAGACCCAGTACTTC.

This rearrangement joins TRBV29-1 to TRBJ1-4; D is perhaps TRBD1 (6 bases). This CDR3 region has 14 residues. V lost 1 base to trimming and J lost 3 bases, with 9 bases between them. Germline V gene sequence: CDR1 SQVTM, CDR2 ANQGSEA. The CDR3 nucleotides are TGCAGCGTTGAAGGGACAGCCTCTAATGAAAAACTGTTTTTT. The encoded protein is CSVEGTASNEKLFF.

This rearrangement joins TRBV15 to TRBJ1-3, with D uncertain. The CDR3 runs 15 residues. V lost 4 bases, J lost 0 bases, and 10 bases lay in between. CDR1 is LNHNV, CDR2 YYDKDF, per germline (reference sequence). DNA of the CDR3: TGTGCCACCAGCAAACGAGGATTCTCTGGAAACACCATATATTTT. It codes for CATSKRGFSGNTIYF.

This clone was seen a handful of times. V gene TRBV21-1 combines with J gene TRBJ2-2; the D call TRBD1 from the table was never checked on the DNA. TRBV21-1 is marked as a pseudogene. This CDR3 region has 16 residues. The CDR3 DNA is TGTGCCAGCAGCAAGGCGGTAGGGGGCAGCACCGGGGAGCTGTTTTTT. Its translation is CASSKAVGGSTGELFF.

The chain has TRBV5-4 and TRBJ2-7, with TRBD2 matching over 8 bases. Losses at the gene ends were 0 bases for V and 2 bases for J; bases not matched to a gene: 4. CDR1 is SGHNT, CDR2 YYREEE, per germline (reference sequence). CDR3 length: 15 residues. This CDR3 is CASSLAGGEPYEQYF. For the CDR3, the DNA is TGTGCCAGCAGCTTGGCGGGAGGGGAACCCTACGAGCAGTACTTC.

The gene calls are TRBV11-3 and TRBJ2-3, with 10 bases identical to TRBD2. Germline V gene lookup returns CDR1 SGHNT and CDR2 YENEEA. CDR3 length: 15 residues. Trimming cost V 5 bases and J 4 bases; bases outside gene matches: 6. CDR3 DNA sequence: TGTGCCAGCAGCAGAAAGCGGGGGGGCGCAGATACGCAGTATTTT. This gives the protein CASSRKRGGADTQYF.

V and J are TRBV7-3 and TRBJ2-1; TRBD2 agrees at 10 bases. The CDR3 is 15 amino acids. The germline V gene has CDR1 SGHTA and CDR2 FQGTGA. After removal of 5 bases from V and 2 bases from J, the junction contained 3 bases not matched to a gene. CDR3 in DNA: TGTGCCAGCAGCCCTAGCGGGAGAGCCTACAATGAGCAGTTCTTC. Translation: CASSPSGRAYNEQFF. The full variable domain, in which reference TRBV7-3 and TRBJ2-1 provide the parts outside the CDR3, is GAGVSQTPSNKVTEKGKYVELRCDPISGHTALYWYRQSLGQGPEFLIYFQGTGAADDSGLPNDRFFAVRPEGSVSTLKIQRTERGDSAVYLCASSPSGRAYNEQFFGPGTRLTVL.

V and J are TRBV9 and TRBJ2-2; TRBD2 agrees at 9 bases. Germline V lookup: CDR1 SGDLS, CDR2 YYNGEE. Trimming cost V 0 bases and J 5 bases; bases outside gene matches: 8. The CDR3 extends over 17 amino acids. In DNA form, the CDR3 reads TGTGCCAGCAGCGTAGAGTCTAGCGGGATTTGGACCGGGGAGCTGTTTTTT. Its protein product is CASSVESSGIWTGELFF.

The chain employs TRBV7-9 and TRBJ2-1, with 7 positions matching TRBD2. The CDR3 is 17 residues long. After removal of 4 bases from V and 0 bases from J, the junction contained 9 bases not matched to a gene. From germline, CDR1 is SEHNR and CDR2 FQNEAQ (reference sequence). Here the CDR3 DNA reads TGTGCCAGCAGCTCAGTTAGCTCGGGAGGCTCCTACAATGAGCAGTTCTTC. Residues: CASSSVSSGGSYNEQFF.

The chain is built from TRBV7-9 and TRBJ2-5; TRBD1 agrees at 8 bases. Near its end, the DNA agrees better with TRBJ2-7, so the J call may be wrong. The V gene's germline CDR1 is SEHNR and CDR2 FQNEAQ (reference sequence). This CDR3 has 14 residues. The CDR3 spells CASSSTDRGYEQYF. CDR3 DNA sequence: TGTGCCAGCAGCTCAACCGACAGGGGCTACGAGCAGTACTTC.

The chain uses TRBV5-8 and TRBJ2-1; possible D gene TRBD1, 6 bases. The CDR3 spans 16 residues. The V end lost 4 bases, the J end lost 15 bases, and 29 bases lay between the germline ends. CDR1 is SGHTS, CDR2 YDEGEE, per germline. DNA of the CDR3: TGTGCCAGCAGCCCGTTGACAGGTACTACGACAATGAGTACGTTCTTC. Its protein is CASSPLTGTTTMSTFF.

This chain links TRBV25-1 with TRBJ2-7; possible D gene TRBD1, 7 bases. Germline values: CDR1 MGHDK, CDR2 SYGVNS. The CDR3 has 15 residues. Trimming left V 2 bases short and J 2 bases short, with 13 bases between. CDR3 protein: CASSERGTATYEQYF. The CDR3 DNA follows: TGTGCCAGCAGTGAACGCGGGACAGCCACCTACGAGCAGTACTTC.

The chain couples TRBV6-5 to TRBJ1-5; 10 nucleotides agree with TRBD1. V lost 6 bases and J lost 7; bases outside the gene matches: 3. The CDR3 sequence is 13 residues long. Germline CDR1 reads MNHEY; CDR2 reads SVGAGI. The CDR3 sequence is CASRTGGGQPQHF. The CDR3 bases are TGTGCCAGCAGGACAGGGGGCGGGCAGCCCCAGCATTTT.

The rearrangement uses TRBV4-1 and TRBJ2-5; maybe TRBD2 (5 bases). Germline values: CDR1 MGHRA, CDR2 YSYEKL. V lost 4 bases to trimming and J lost 1 base, with 16 bases between them. The CDR3 sequence is 16 residues long. CDR3 region: CASSPLGGGSQETQYF. CDR3 nucleotides: TGCGCCAGCAGCCCACTAGGCGGTGGGAGCCAAGAGACCCAGTACTTC.

The genes are TRBV2 and TRBJ1-1, with 7 nucleotides matching TRBD1. The trim removed 4 bases at V and 0 bases at J, leaving 2 bases unmatched. Looked up from germline, CDR1 is SNHLY and CDR2 is FYNNEI. The CDR3 totals 14 residues. Here the CDR3 DNA reads TGTGCCAGCAGTGTGACAGGGATGAACACTGAAGCTTTCTTT. Amino acids: CASSVTGMNTEAFF.

This clone is a singleton in its sample. The chain couples TRBV12-5 to TRBJ2-1; possibly TRBD1 for D (6 bases). Germline V CDR1 and CDR2: LGHNT, FRNRAP. V was trimmed by 6 bases and J by 4 bases, leaving 25 bases between them. This CDR3 contains 18 residues. The DNA of the CDR3 is TGTGCTAGTGGGACGATAGGACAGTATGTAGGGGATTACAATGAGCAGTTCTTC. It translates to CASGTIGQYVGDYNEQFF.

This rearrangement joins TRBV29-1 to TRBJ2-5, with TRBD2 as a possible D gene (6 bases). Trimming pared 6 bases from V and 10 bases from J, leaving 24 bases between. The germline CDR1 and CDR2 sequences are SQVTM and ANQGSEA. The CDR3 has 14 residues. The DNA of the CDR3 is TGCAGCGTCGCAGGCCGCCAGGGAGGTTCGGTCCAGTACTTC. Amino acid sequence: CSVAGRQGGSVQYF.

The chain couples TRBV2 to TRBJ1-5; possible D gene TRBD1, 5 bases. CDR1 is SNHLY and CDR2 is FYNNEI in the germline V gene. Trimming cost V 4 bases and J 1 base, with 11 bases left between them. CDR3 length: 15 amino acids. CDR3 protein: CASSVEGASNQPQHF. The CDR3 coding sequence is TGTGCCAGCAGTGTTGAAGGGGCGAGCAATCAGCCCCAGCATTTT.

This clone has only a few counts. The rearrangement links TRBV5-1 to TRBJ1-1, with 12 positions matching TRBD1. The V segment lost 4 bases and the J segment 5 bases; nucleotides outside the gene matches: 6. The CDR3 is 15 amino acids. From germline, CDR1 is SGHRS and CDR2 YFSETQ. The CDR3 loop is CASSNLGQGATEAFF. Here the CDR3 DNA reads TGCGCCAGCAGCAACTTGGGACAGGGGGCTACTGAAGCTTTCTTT.